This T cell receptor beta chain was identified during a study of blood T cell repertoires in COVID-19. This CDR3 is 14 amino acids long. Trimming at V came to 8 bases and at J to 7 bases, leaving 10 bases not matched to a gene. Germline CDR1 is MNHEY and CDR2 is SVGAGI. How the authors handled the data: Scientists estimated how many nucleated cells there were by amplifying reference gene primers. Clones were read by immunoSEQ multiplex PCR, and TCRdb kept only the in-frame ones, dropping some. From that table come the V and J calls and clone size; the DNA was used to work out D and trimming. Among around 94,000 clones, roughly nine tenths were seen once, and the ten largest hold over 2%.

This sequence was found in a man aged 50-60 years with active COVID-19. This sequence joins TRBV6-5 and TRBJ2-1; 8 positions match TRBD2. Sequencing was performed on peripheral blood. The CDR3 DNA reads TGTGCCAGCTGGACCCCGGGGGGGCCGAATGAGCAGTTCTTC. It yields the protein CASWTPGGPNEQFF.